This T cell receptor beta chain was found in a study of shared clonotypes between healthy human individuals. Overall study context: Aged between 18 and 49, the donors were a couple of women and a few men.

Study conclusions and caveats: Sampling included only blood; tissue repertoires likely differ. Non-shared clonotypes displayed generation probabilities falling below those of clonotypes present in all four donors.

Germline CDR1 and CDR2: SGHAT and FQNNGV. The CDR3 contains 17 residues. V was pared by 7 bases and J by 6 bases, with 16 bases of the junction left unmatched. Concerning this clone: Antigen specificity is unknown.

Deep-level assay runs were performed. Here immunoSEQ multiplex PCR was the method, and the copy in TCRdb shows in-frame clones only, minus some. The table has millions of clones, 93% seen once. The chain combines TRBV11-2 with TRBJ2-1, with 9 bases matching TRBD2. Input material: naive CD4+ T cells from PBMCs. Documented subset: CD45RA+ positively selected. The sequence derives from a man aged 18 to 35 in good health. Some clones in this sample may be carry-over from other donors' samples. In nucleotides, the CDR3 is TGTGCCAGCACCACCAGCCCCGCGGGAGGGCAGTCCAATGAGCAGTTCTTC. This sequence encodes CASTTSPAGGQSNEQFF. Combining the CDR3 with reference TRBV11-2 and TRBJ2-1 gives the whole variable domain EAGVAQSPRYKIIEKRQSVAFWCNPISGHATLYWYQQILGQGPKLLIQFQNNGVVDDSQLPKDRFSAERLKGVDSTLKIQPAKLEDSAVYLCASTTSPAGGQSNEQFFGPGTRLTVL.